This T cell receptor (beta chain) comes out of a study of T cells in Graves' hyperthyroidism and ophthalmopathy. TCR beta CDR3 regions were amplified from RNA. A first-round RT-PCR of the TCR CDR3 used the HTBI primer set. TCRdb recomputed calls from the multiplex PCR reads with MiXCR, one row per CDR3 protein. The data contain 500,000 or so distinct CDR3 sequences, under 20% of them seen just once; the ten biggest clones take up roughly 18%. This clonotype occurred many times. V shed 5 bases and J shed 3 bases, with 16 bases lying between them. The CDR3 is made up of 15 amino acids. CDR1 is SGHTA and CDR2 is FQGTGA in the germline V gene.

The sequenced sample was blood. The rearrangement uses TRBV7-3 and TRBJ1-2; TRBD1 is a possible D gene (6 bases). The TCR was taken from a woman between 18 and 29 years old with Graves' ophthalmopathy. CDR3 coding DNA: TGTGCCAGCAGCCCATCCCCAGGGGCCTACTATGGCTACACCTTC. This translates into CASSPSPGAYYGYTF.